A single sample gave rise to the 17 T cell receptor beta chains below, sequenced in a study of T-cell reconstitution after alpha-beta-depleted transplantation in children. Unique molecular identifiers were incorporated when the TCRbeta library was constructed. One entry per CDR3 protein, called by TCRdb with MiXCR from the PCR reads. The profile covers hundreds of thousands of distinct CDR3 sequences, with about 12% appearing a single time and approximately 0.8% taken by the ten largest. Here the sequenced sample was PBMCs, taken before TCRalphabeta/CD19-depleted stem cell transplant. The receptors were sampled from a girl aged 2-15 years with congenital amegakaryocytic thrombocytopenia, due to receive a stem cell transplant.

This chain links TRBV2 with TRBJ1-5, with D hard to call. This CDR3 contains 13 residues. The germline V and J ends were trimmed by 3 bases and 4 bases, with 7 bases remaining between them. CDR1 and CDR2 (germline): SNHLY, FYNNEI. CDR3 bases: TGTGCCAGCAGTGAGGTCCTTAATCAGCCCCAGCATTTT. Amino acid sequence: CASSEVLNQPQHF. Full variable domain (rest looked up from reference TRBV2 and TRBJ1-5): EPEVTQTPSHQVTQMGQEVILRCVPISNHLYFYWYRQILGQKVEFLVSFYNNEISEKSEIFDDQFSVERPDGSNFTLKIRSTKLEDSAMYFCASSEVLNQPQHFGDGTRLSIL.

This clonotype was recorded a few times. The CDR3 region has the DNA TGTGCCAGCAGCCACTTTCTGGCGGGAGGCCTTGACGAGCAGTACTTC. This codes for CASSHFLAGGLDEQYF. This sequence joins TRBV4-2 and TRBJ2-7, with 8 bases lining up with TRBD2. The CDR3 runs 16 residues. With V trimmed by 3 bases and J by 5 bases, 12 bases remained unmatched. Germline CDR1 is LGHNA and CDR2 is YNFKEQ.

Ten or more counts support this clonotype. V and J are TRBV12-3 or TRBV12-4 and TRBJ2-1, with TRBD2 identical over 12 bases. This CDR3 is 17 amino acids long. The junction had 15 bases not matched to a gene; V was cut back by 6 bases and J by 9 bases. The CDR3 region has the DNA TGTGCCAGCAGCCTTGTCCGCCTAGCGGGAGGGCCCGTTGAGCAGTTCTTC. Translation: CASSLVRLAGGPVEQFF.

This clonotype was seen a handful of times. This chain uses TRBV29-1 with TRBJ2-1; the D is unclear. V lost 7 bases and J lost 3, with 13 bases in between. Germline V gene sequence: CDR1 SQVTM, CDR2 ANQGSEA. The CDR3 consists of 13 residues. The CDR3 bases are TGCAGCGCGTGGCACGGAGACTACAATGAGCAGTTCTTC. Its protein is CSAWHGDYNEQFF.

The V gene is TRBV2, the J gene TRBJ2-2; the D gene could be TRBD1 or TRBD2 (5 bases each). Deletions cut 5 bases from V and 8 bases from J, with 15 bases between. The CDR3 is made up of 14 amino acids. Germline lookup yields CDR1 SNHLY and CDR2 FYNNEI. As DNA, the CDR3 is TGTGCCAGCAGTCACCGGGACGCCGTAGGGGAGCTGTTTTTT. This codes for CASSHRDAVGELFF.

This clonotype has just a few counts. The CDR3 reads CSAYPGTGGGFWNEQFF. CDR3 nucleotide sequence: TGCAGTGCTTACCCCGGGACAGGGGGCGGCTTCTGGAATGAGCAGTTCTTC. The chain recombines TRBV20-1 with TRBJ2-1; 12 bases are shared with TRBD1. CDR1 is DFQATT, CDR2 SNEGSKA, per germline (reference sequence). The CDR3 loop spans 17 amino acids. With V trimmed by 5 bases and J by 7 bases, 15 bases remained unmatched.

This clonotype was detected ten times or more. V usage is TRBV6-1 and J usage is TRBJ2-1; unclear D gene. The CDR3 loop spans 12 amino acids. The V gene's germline CDR1 is MNHNS and CDR2 SASEGT. V dropped 0 bases and J dropped 4 bases, with 1 base sitting between them. The CDR3 DNA sequence: TGTGCCAGCAGTGAAGCTTACAATGAGCAGTTCTTC. Translating gives CASSEAYNEQFF.

This clonotype was picked up many times. V and J are TRBV7-2 and TRBJ2-1; D might be TRBD1 (6 bases). The CDR3 contains 15 residues. V lost 6 bases and J lost 5, with 17 bases in between. CDR1 is SGHTA, CDR2 FQGNSA, per germline. CDR3 region: CASRPTRDNHNEQFF. CDR3 bases: TGTGCCAGCAGACCGACCCGGGACAATCACAATGAGCAGTTCTTC. The full variable domain, completed using reference TRBV7-2 and TRBJ2-1, is GAGVSQSPSNKVTEKGKDVELRCDPISGHTALYWYRQSLGQGLEFLIYFQGNSAPDKSGLPSDRFSAERTGGSVSTLTIQRTQQEDSAVYLCASRPTRDNHNEQFFGPGTRLTVL.

This clonotype was observed many times. This sequence joins TRBV12-3 or TRBV12-4 and TRBJ1-5, with TRBD1 as a possible D gene (6 bases). The CDR3 is 14 amino acids. V gave up 4 bases and J gave up 5 bases, with 12 bases separating them. The CDR3 is CASSSDRPDQPQHF. As DNA, the CDR3 is TGTGCCAGCAGTTCCGACAGGCCGGATCAGCCCCAGCATTTT.

The rearrangement joins TRBV5-5 to TRBJ2-7; 8 nucleotides line up with TRBD1. The CDR3 has 14 residues. Per the germline V gene, CDR1 is SGHKS and CDR2 is YYEKEE (reference sequence). The junction had 11 bases not matched to a gene; V was cut back by 5 bases and J by 7 bases. CDR3 in DNA: TGTGCCAGCAGTTCACTCGGACAGGGAAGGGAGCAGTACTTC. Residues: CASSSLGQGREQYF.

This clonotype was counted ten times or more. The rearrangement joins TRBV7-7 to TRBJ2-1; 7 nucleotides agree with TRBD2. Per germline, CDR1 SSHAT and CDR2 FNYEAQ (reference sequence). The CDR3 runs 15 residues. Trimming removed 1 base from V and 6 bases from J; junction bases left unmatched: 6. The CDR3 sequence: CASSLVAGAPNEQFF. The CDR3, as DNA: TGTGCCAGCAGCTTAGTAGCGGGCGCTCCCAATGAGCAGTTCTTC.

This clonotype was seen repeatedly, ten times or more. The rearrangement links TRBV12-3 or TRBV12-4 to TRBJ2-7; 9 nucleotides agree with TRBD1. V trimming: 7 bases; J trimming: 3 bases; junction bases outside the gene matches: 10. The CDR3 consists of 15 residues. The CDR3 nucleotides are TGTGCCAGCACTGAAAACCCGGGACAGGGCTACGAGCAGTACTTC. This gives the protein CASTENPGQGYEQYF.

This clonotype has ten or more counts. The V gene is TRBV5-1, the J gene TRBJ2-5; D may correspond to TRBD1 or TRBD2 (5 bases each). The length of the CDR3 is 12 residues. The V end was cut by 1 base, the J end by 5 bases, with 6 bases between. CDR1 SGHRS and CDR2 YFSETQ come from the germline V gene. The CDR3 here is CASSLWGETQYF. The CDR3 DNA reads as TGCGCCAGCAGCTTGTGGGGGGAGACCCAGTACTTC. The variable domain in full, with the rest retrieved from reference TRBV5-1 and TRBJ2-5, is KAGVTQTPRYLIKTRGQQVTLSCSPISGHRSVSWYQQTPGQGLQFLFEYFSETQRNKGNFPGRFSGRQFSNSRSEMNVSTLELGDSALYLCASSLWGETQYFGPGTRLLVL.

This clonotype was seen at least ten times. The V gene is TRBV10-2, the J gene TRBJ2-3; no clear D gene. Germline CDR1 reads WSHSY; CDR2 reads SAAADI. Trimming took 10 bases from V and 2 from J, leaving 4 bases between them. The CDR3 loop spans 10 amino acids. This CDR3 is CATTTDTQYF. The CDR3 DNA sequence: TGCGCCACAACCACAGATACGCAGTATTTT.

This clonotype has only a few counts. This chain uses TRBV20-1 with TRBJ2-2, with TRBD2 matching 9 bases. After removal of 6 bases from V and 6 bases from J, the junction contained 11 bases not matched to a gene. The CDR3 sequence is 15 residues long. Germline assignment: CDR1 DFQATT and CDR2 SNEGSKA (reference sequence). CDR3 in amino acids: CSARRPSGKAGELFF. The CDR3 coding sequence is TGCAGTGCAAGACGGCCTAGCGGGAAAGCCGGGGAGCTGTTTTTT.

The gene calls are TRBV20-1 and TRBJ1-1; D is uncertain. In germline, CDR1 is DFQATT, CDR2 SNEGSKA (reference sequence). The CDR3 is 11 amino acids. V was clipped by 5 bases and J by 6 bases, with 10 bases between them. The CDR3 region is CSAGWMAEAFF. The DNA for the CDR3 is TGCAGTGCTGGATGGATGGCTGAAGCTTTCTTT.

The chain uses TRBV5-1 and TRBJ1-2; 8 positions match TRBD1. CDR1 is SGHRS, CDR2 YFSETQ, per germline. Trimming took 4 bases from V and 6 from J; bases not matched to a gene: 2. This CDR3 is built from 12 residues. CDR3 sequence: CASSLQGDGYTF. CDR3 sequence (DNA): TGCGCCAGCAGCCTACAGGGGGATGGCTACACCTTC.